Listed here are 6 T cell receptor beta chains from one sample, sequenced in a study of blood T cell repertoires in COVID-19 (dated by TCRdb to about 2020). The library was generated by the immunoSEQ multiplex PCR assay. What TCRdb holds here is the immuneACCESS table cut down to in-frame rearrangements. Part of the clones is not present; checked against another copy, under half of the missing clones reflect an unresolved V gene, and the others are unexplained. The sample table holds fewer than 450,000 clones, of which roughly 87% were seen once. The ten largest clones take up about 0.57% of the sample. Sequencing was done on a sample of PBMCs or T cells enriched from blood (not recorded which). Every receptor here comes from a young man who had recovered from COVID-19.

This CDR3 is CASSEGGGSPLHF. The CDR3 DNA reads as TGTGCCAGCAGTGAGGGGGGAGGCTCACCCCTCCACTTT. This chain uses TRBV2 with TRBJ1-6, with D possibly matching TRBD1 (5 bases). V lost 3 bases, J lost 10 bases, and 10 bases lay in between. Germline V gene lookup returns CDR1 SNHLY and CDR2 FYNNEI. CDR3 size: 13 residues.

The V and J genes are TRBV10-3 and TRBJ1-1; TRBD1 matches at 8 bases. The CDR3 runs to 14 residues. CDR1 is ENHRY and CDR2 is SYGVKD in the germline V gene. Losses at the gene ends were 6 bases for V and 1 base for J; bases not matched to a gene: 4. In DNA form, the CDR3 reads TGTGCCATCAGCGCCGACAGGGGGAACACTGAAGCTTTCTTT. It encodes CAISADRGNTEAFF.

The genes are TRBV2 and TRBJ2-1; 7 bases are shared with TRBD1. This CDR3 is 15 amino acids long. In germline, CDR1 is SNHLY, CDR2 FYNNEI. V was clipped by 7 bases and J by 7 bases; unmatched bases: 13. In DNA, the CDR3 is TGTGCCAGCAATGAGAGACAGGGTGGTGCGAATGAGCAGTTCTTC. Protein: CASNERQGGANEQFF.

This clone turned up a few times. The chain has TRBV6-5 and TRBJ2-7, with TRBD1 identical over 8 bases. The CDR3 covers 13 residues. After removal of 8 bases from V and 6 bases from J, the junction contained 9 bases not matched to a gene. CDR1 and CDR2 from the germline V gene are MNHEY and SVGAGI. In nucleotides, the CDR3 is TGTGCCAGCCGAGGACAGGGAACCTCCGAGCAGTACTTC. It yields the protein CASRGQGTSEQYF.

The rearrangement joins TRBV23-1 to TRBJ2-2, with TRBD1 identical over 7 bases. TRBV23-1 has ORF status, its function being uncertain. V lost 4 bases to trimming and J lost 1 base; unmatched junction nucleotides: 15. The CDR3 is 19 residues long. Here the CDR3 reads CASSRQGLSGQVNTGELFF. The CDR3 nucleotides are TGCGCCAGCAGTCGACAGGGCCTCTCTGGACAGGTGAACACCGGGGAGCTGTTTTTT.

This rearrangement joins TRBV28 to TRBJ2-7, with TRBD2 matching 10 bases. The CDR3 loop spans 14 amino acids. Unmatched junction bases numbered 6, after V lost 6 bases and J lost 4 bases. The germline V gene has CDR1 MDHEN and CDR2 SYDVKM. The CDR3 region is CASRPSGSLYEQYF. The CDR3 coding sequence is TGTGCCAGCAGGCCTAGCGGGAGCTTGTACGAGCAGTACTTC.